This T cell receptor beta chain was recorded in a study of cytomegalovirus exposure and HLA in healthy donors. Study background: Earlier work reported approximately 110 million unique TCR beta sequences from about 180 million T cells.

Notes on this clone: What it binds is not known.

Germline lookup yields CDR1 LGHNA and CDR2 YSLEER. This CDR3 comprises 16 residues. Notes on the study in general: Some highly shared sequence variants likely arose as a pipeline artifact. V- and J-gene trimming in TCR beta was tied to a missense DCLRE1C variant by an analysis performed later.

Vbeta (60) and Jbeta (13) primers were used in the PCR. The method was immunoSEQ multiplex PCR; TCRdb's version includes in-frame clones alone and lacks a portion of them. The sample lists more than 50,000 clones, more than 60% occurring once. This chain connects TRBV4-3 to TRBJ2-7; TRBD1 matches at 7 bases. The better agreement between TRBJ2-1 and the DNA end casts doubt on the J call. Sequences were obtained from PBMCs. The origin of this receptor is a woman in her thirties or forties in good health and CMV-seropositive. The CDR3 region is CASSQEEGATYNEQFF. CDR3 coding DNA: TGCGCCAGCAGCCAAGAAGAGGGGGCAACCTACAATGAGCAGTTCTTC.